The text below deals with one T cell receptor (beta chain). Assay used: immunoSEQ multiplex PCR; TCRdb lists only in-frame clones, some missing. The table has some 150,000 clones, around nine tenths seen once. The CDR3 totals 13 residues. Germline-derived CDR1 and CDR2 are SNHLY and FYNNEI. Germline trimming cut 6 bases from V and 6 bases from J; bases unmatched to any gene: 5. The time point is: blood 4 weeks post-SBRT, at nephrectomy. The treatment denotes: 15 Gy SBRT to primary tumor, nephrectomy 4 weeks later. The entry originates in a study of radiation and T cells in renal cell carcinoma. The source was blood, collected from a patient whose treatment included radiotherapy and nephrectomy. The chain links TRBV2 to TRBJ1-2, with 9 bases fitting TRBD1. The origin of this receptor is a woman aged 50 to 65 with renal cell carcinoma. This CDR3 reads CASRGDRANGYTF. CDR3 sequence (DNA): TGTGCCAGCAGGGGGGACAGGGCGAATGGCTACACCTTC.